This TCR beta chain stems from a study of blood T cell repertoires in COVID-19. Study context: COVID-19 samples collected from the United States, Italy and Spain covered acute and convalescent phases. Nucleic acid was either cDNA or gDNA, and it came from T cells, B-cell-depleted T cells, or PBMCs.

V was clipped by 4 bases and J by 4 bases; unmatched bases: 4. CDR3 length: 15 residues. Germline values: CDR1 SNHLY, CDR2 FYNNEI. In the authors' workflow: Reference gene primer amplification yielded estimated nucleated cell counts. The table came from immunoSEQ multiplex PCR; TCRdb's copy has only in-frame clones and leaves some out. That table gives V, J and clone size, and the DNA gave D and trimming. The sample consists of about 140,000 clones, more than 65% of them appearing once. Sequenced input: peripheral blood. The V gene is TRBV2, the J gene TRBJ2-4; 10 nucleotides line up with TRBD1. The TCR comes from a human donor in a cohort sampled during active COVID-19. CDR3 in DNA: TGTGCCAGCAGTGGGGGGACAGGGGTAAAAAACATTCAGTACTTC. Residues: CASSGGTGVKNIQYF.